This is a list of T cell receptor beta chains from one sample in a study of cytomegalovirus exposure and HLA in healthy donors. TCRdb keeps only in-frame clones here, not all; method: immunoSEQ multiplex PCR. The sample yields under 300,000 clones, around 88% seen once. The sample consisted of PBMCs. Every receptor here comes from a woman in her 30s in good health and CMV-seropositive. CDR3s include the opening cysteine and the closing phenylalanine or tryptophan. D genes are given only for firm matches. Part of the rows lack a size; the others show once, few, many or a class for expanded clones.

CDR3 length: 15
V gene: TRBV28
D gene: TRBD1
J gene: TRBJ1-4
clone size: -
CDR3 protein: CASRFPGQENEKLFF
CDR3 DNA: TGTGCCAGCAGATTCCCGGGACAGGAGAATGAAAAACTGTTTTTT

CDR3 length: 15
V gene: TRBV7-2
D gene: TRBD2
J gene: TRBJ2-7
clone size: -
CDR3 protein: CASSLEGLAGDEQYF
CDR3 DNA: TGTGCCAGCAGCTTGGAGGGACTAGCGGGAGACGAGCAGTACTTC

CDR3 length: 14
V gene: TRBV28
D gene: -
J gene: TRBJ1-2
clone size: -
CDR3 protein: CASVGAVGIYGYTF
CDR3 DNA: TGTGCCAGCGTTGGGGCAGTAGGGATCTATGGCTACACCTTC

CDR3 length: 13
V gene: TRBV5-1
D gene: -
J gene: TRBJ2-7
clone size: -
CDR3 protein: CASSLELYYEQYF
CDR3 DNA: TGCGCCAGCAGCTTGGAGCTGTACTACGAGCAGTACTTC

CDR3 length: 15
V gene: TRBV25-1
D gene: -
J gene: TRBJ2-3
clone size: once
CDR3 protein: CASTTSTGTKNTQYF
CDR3 DNA: TGTGCCAGCACCACCTCGACAGGCACGAAGAATACGCAGTATTTT

CDR3 length: 14
V gene: TRBV5-1
D gene: -
J gene: TRBJ2-1
clone size: -
CDR3 protein: CASSLGVQGNEQFF
CDR3 DNA: TGCGCCAGCAGCTTGGGGGTACAGGGAAATGAGCAGTTCTTC

CDR3 length: 16
V gene: TRBV5-6
D gene: TRBD2
J gene: TRBJ2-5
clone size: -
CDR3 protein: CASSLRRLAVEETQYF
CDR3 DNA: TGTGCCAGCAGCTTACGGAGACTAGCGGTGGAAGAGACCCAGTACTTC

CDR3 length: 14
V gene: TRBV5-1
D gene: TRBD1
J gene: TRBJ2-7
clone size: once
CDR3 protein: CASSWGQGFYEQYF
CDR3 DNA: TGCGCCAGCAGCTGGGGACAGGGATTCTACGAGCAGTACTTC

CDR3 length: 16
V gene: TRBV5-1
D gene: -
J gene: TRBJ1-2
clone size: -
CDR3 protein: CASSLPKSGDRRGYTF
CDR3 DNA: TGCGCCAGCAGCTTGCCCAAATCGGGGGACCGGCGTGGCTACACCTTC

CDR3 length: 13
V gene: TRBV6-4
D gene: -
J gene: TRBJ1-1
clone size: -
CDR3 protein: CASSVSKNTEAFF
CDR3 DNA: TGTGCCAGCAGTGTTAGCAAGAACACTGAAGCTTTCTTT

CDR3 length: 15
V gene: TRBV6-1
D gene: TRBD2
J gene: TRBJ2-2
clone size: -
CDR3 protein: CASRERAGVTGELFF
CDR3 DNA: TGTGCCAGCAGGGAGCGAGCGGGAGTCACCGGGGAGCTGTTTTTT

CDR3 length: 17
V gene: TRBV28
D gene: -
J gene: TRBJ2-7
clone size: once
CDR3 protein: CASSPTLRQAEPYEQYF
CDR3 DNA: TGTGCCAGCAGTCCGACGCTTCGGCAAGCGGAGCCCTACGAGCAGTACTTC

CDR3 length: 15
V gene: TRBV7-7
D gene: TRBD1
J gene: TRBJ2-7
clone size: -
CDR3 protein: CASSRGQGNAYEQYF
CDR3 DNA: TGTGCCAGCAGCCGGGGACAGGGTAACGCCTACGAGCAGTACTTC

CDR3 length: 14
V gene: TRBV18
D gene: TRBD2
J gene: TRBJ2-7
clone size: -
CDR3 protein: CASSPGRLPYEQYF
CDR3 DNA: TGTGCCAGCTCACCCGGGAGGCTCCCCTACGAGCAGTACTTC

CDR3 length: 15
V gene: TRBV6-5
D gene: TRBD1
J gene: TRBJ1-5
clone size: -
CDR3 protein: CASRAGQGASQPQHF
CDR3 DNA: TGTGCCAGCCGTGCAGGACAGGGGGCTTCGCAGCCCCAGCATTTT

CDR3 length: 14
V gene: TRBV18
D gene: -
J gene: TRBJ1-1
clone size: few
CDR3 protein: CASSLLGGDTEAFF
CDR3 DNA: TGTGCCAGCTCCCTCCTAGGAGGGGACACTGAAGCTTTCTTT

CDR3 length: 18
V gene: TRBV5-1
D gene: TRBD1
J gene: TRBJ2-6
clone size: -
CDR3 protein: CASSSTTGGLSGANVLTF
CDR3 DNA: TGCGCCAGCAGCTCAACGACAGGGGGCCTGTCTGGGGCCAACGTCCTGACTTTC

CDR3 length: 14
V gene: TRBV19
D gene: -
J gene: TRBJ1-2
clone size: -
CDR3 protein: CASSETDANYGYTF
CDR3 DNA: TGTGCCAGCTCTGAGACAGATGCTAACTATGGCTACACCTTC

CDR3 length: 17
V gene: TRBV15
D gene: -
J gene: TRBJ2-6
clone size: -
CDR3 protein: CATSDTIGHSGANVLTF
CDR3 DNA: TGTGCCACCAGCGACACCATTGGCCACTCTGGGGCCAACGTCCTGACTTTC

CDR3 length: 15
V gene: TRBV6-5
D gene: TRBD2
J gene: TRBJ2-5
clone size: once
CDR3 protein: CASSPTSGRLETQYF
CDR3 DNA: TGTGCCAGCAGCCCGACTAGCGGGAGGTTAGAGACCCAGTACTTC

CDR3 length: 15
V gene: TRBV5-6
D gene: -
J gene: TRBJ1-2
clone size: -
CDR3 protein: CASSFVTGVDYGYTF
CDR3 DNA: TGTGCCAGCAGCTTCGTGACAGGTGTCGACTATGGCTACACCTTC

CDR3 length: 12
V gene: TRBV5-4
D gene: -
J gene: TRBJ1-1
clone size: once
CDR3 protein: CASSWGDTEAFF
CDR3 DNA: TGTGCCAGCAGCTGGGGGGACACTGAAGCTTTCTTT

CDR3 length: 15
V gene: TRBV28
D gene: TRBD1
J gene: TRBJ2-7
clone size: -
CDR3 protein: CASSSDRGPRFEQYF
CDR3 DNA: TGTGCCAGCAGCAGTGACAGGGGACCCCGATTCGAGCAGTACTTC

CDR3 length: 12
V gene: TRBV19
D gene: -
J gene: TRBJ1-5
clone size: -
CDR3 protein: CASSIAPSPQHF
CDR3 DNA: TGTGCCAGTAGTATAGCCCCTTCGCCCCAGCATTTT

CDR3 length: 20
V gene: TRBV21-1
D gene: -
J gene: TRBJ1-3
clone size: -
CDR3 protein: CASSKDPADRDDPSGNTIYF
CDR3 DNA: TGTGCCAGCAGCAAAGACCCAGCGGACAGGGACGACCCCTCTGGAAACACCATATATTTT

CDR3 length: 14
V gene: TRBV27
D gene: -
J gene: TRBJ2-7
clone size: -
CDR3 protein: CASSLRAGYYEQYF
CDR3 DNA: TGTGCCAGCAGTTTACGCGCAGGATATTACGAGCAGTACTTC

CDR3 length: 15
V gene: TRBV29-1
D gene: -
J gene: TRBJ1-1
clone size: -
CDR3 protein: CSVEDLNSRDTEAFF
CDR3 DNA: TGCAGCGTTGAAGACCTTAACTCCAGGGACACTGAAGCTTTCTTT

CDR3 length: 13
V gene: TRBV30
D gene: -
J gene: TRBJ2-5
clone size: -
CDR3 protein: CAWSVFSQETQYF
CDR3 DNA: TGTGCCTGGAGTGTATTCTCCCAAGAGACCCAGTACTTC

CDR3 length: 13
V gene: TRBV7-8
D gene: -
J gene: TRBJ2-7
clone size: -
CDR3 protein: CASSLGQVYEQYF
CDR3 DNA: TGTGCCAGCAGCTTAGGGCAGGTCTACGAGCAGTACTTC

CDR3 length: 14
V gene: TRBV27
D gene: TRBD2
J gene: TRBJ2-3
clone size: -
CDR3 protein: CASQGLAGVGTQYF
CDR3 DNA: TGTGCCAGCCAGGGACTAGCGGGAGTGGGTACGCAGTATTTT

CDR3 length: 15
V gene: TRBV27
D gene: TRBD2
J gene: TRBJ2-7
clone size: -
CDR3 protein: CASSLSGGREYEQYF
CDR3 DNA: TGTGCCAGCAGTTTATCGGGCGGGAGAGAGTACGAGCAGTACTTC

CDR3 length: 16
V gene: TRBV28
D gene: -
J gene: TRBJ1-2
clone size: few
CDR3 protein: CASSLVGGGGDYGYTF
CDR3 DNA: TGTGCCAGCAGTTTAGTCGGTGGGGGCGGCGATTATGGCTACACCTTC

CDR3 length: 15
V gene: TRBV28
D gene: TRBD1
J gene: TRBJ1-5
clone size: few
CDR3 protein: CASSGTGGFNQPQHF
CDR3 DNA: TGTGCCAGCAGTGGGACAGGGGGCTTCAATCAGCCCCAGCATTTT

CDR3 length: 15
V gene: TRBV5-1
D gene: -
J gene: TRBJ1-5
clone size: -
CDR3 protein: CASSALIQGNQPQHF
CDR3 DNA: TGCGCCAGCAGCGCCTTAATACAGGGAAATCAGCCCCAGCATTTT